These 25 T cell receptor beta chains came from one sample sequenced in a study of shared clonotypes between healthy human individuals. Some clones are missing from TCRdb's copy, which holds only in-frame ones; the method was immunoSEQ multiplex PCR. The sample consists of approximately 1,500,000 clones, more than 95% of them appearing once. The sample comprised naive CD4+ T cells sorted from blood. Subset described: CD45RA+ positively selected. Source of these receptors: a man under 40 in good health.

This clone was counted a single time. The rearrangement uses TRBV5-1 and TRBJ2-7; D is perhaps TRBD1 (5 bases). CDR3 length: 13 residues. Looked up from germline, CDR1 is SGHRS and CDR2 is YFSETQ. V shed 4 bases and J shed 0 bases, with 8 bases lying between them. The DNA of the CDR3 is TGCGCCAGCAGCGCGGACAACTCCTACGAGCAGTACTTC. Residues: CASSADNSYEQYF.

The gene calls are TRBV7-8 and TRBJ2-7; D may match TRBD1 or TRBD2 (5 bases each). In germline, CDR1 is SGHVS, CDR2 FQNEAQ. With 4 bases removed from V and 2 bases from J, the gap between germline ends came to 12 bases. The CDR3 has 14 amino acids. CDR3 in amino acids: CASSSRDETYEQYF. In DNA form, the CDR3 reads TGTGCCAGCAGCTCCCGGGACGAGACCTACGAGCAGTACTTC.

This chain connects TRBV5-4 to TRBJ2-1, with 8 bases fitting TRBD1. CDR1 is SGHNT and CDR2 is YYREEE in the germline V gene (reference sequence). V lost 3 bases, J lost 0 bases, and 11 bases stayed unmatched. The CDR3 length is 18 residues. The CDR3 is CASSSKAGGAGSYNEQFF. CDR3 coding DNA: TGTGCCAGCAGCTCGAAAGCAGGGGGCGCGGGCTCCTACAATGAGCAGTTCTTC.

The chain recombines TRBV5-4 with TRBJ2-1; 12 nucleotides line up with TRBD2. CDR1 is SGHNT, CDR2 YYREEE, per germline (reference sequence). V shed 3 bases and J 16 bases; nucleotides not matched to a gene: 29. This CDR3 region has 20 residues. CDR3 in DNA: TGTGCCAGCAGCTGGGGGGGGCTAGCGGGAGGGCCGCTAAGCAGCTCCTCCCTTTTCTTC. As protein: CASSWGGLAGGPLSSSSLFF.

This chain joins TRBV27 and TRBJ2-7, with TRBD2 matching 10 bases. With V trimmed by 1 base and J by 7 bases, 7 bases remained unmatched. This CDR3 has 15 residues. The germline gives CDR1 MNHEY, CDR2 SMNVEV (reference sequence). CDR3 protein: CASSLYTSGKGEQYF. DNA for the CDR3: TGTGCCAGCAGTTTATATACTAGCGGGAAGGGGGAGCAGTACTTC.

The CDR3 loop is CASSPSGRVGNEQFF. Written as DNA, the CDR3 is TGTGCCAGCTCACCTAGCGGGAGGGTTGGCAATGAGCAGTTCTTC. This sequence joins TRBV18 and TRBJ2-1, with TRBD2 identical over 11 bases. V was pared by 3 bases and J by 6 bases, with 4 bases of the junction left unmatched. Germline V gene lookup returns CDR1 KGHSH and CDR2 LQKENI. The CDR3 spans 15 residues.

This clone was seen just once. The chain combines TRBV28 with TRBJ2-2; D unclear. This CDR3 region has 16 residues. Germline assignment: CDR1 MDHEN and CDR2 SYDVKM. The V end lost 5 bases, the J end lost 7 bases, and 20 bases lay between the germline ends. CDR3: CASSTRHVGKGGELFF. The CDR3 DNA sequence: TGTGCCAGCAGTACAAGACATGTCGGCAAAGGCGGGGAGCTGTTTTTT. The full variable domain, its missing parts supplied by reference TRBV28 and TRBJ2-2, is DVKVTQSSRYLVKRTGEKVFLECVQDMDHENMFWYRQDPGLGLRLIYFSYDVKMKEKGDIPEGYSVSREKKERFSLILESASTNQTSMYLCASSTRHVGKGGELFFGEGSRLTVL.

Remarks on this clone: The sample has other DNA sequences that encode this CDR3 too. The gene calls are TRBV6-1 and TRBJ1-1; D is ambiguous. The CDR3 consists of 13 residues. Per the germline V gene, CDR1 is MNHNS and CDR2 is SASEGT. The V and J ends lost 1 base and 4 bases respectively, with 7 bases between them. In nucleotides, the CDR3 is TGTGCCAGCAGTGAAGGGGGTGGCACTGAAGCTTTCTTT. This gives the protein CASSEGGGTEAFF.

This clone has a single count. The chain recombines TRBV5-1 with TRBJ2-5, with 13 positions matching TRBD2. The germline gives CDR1 SGHRS, CDR2 YFSETQ. Trimming removed 1 base from V and 1 base from J; junction bases left unmatched: 7. The CDR3 covers 18 residues. The CDR3 DNA reads as TGCGCCAGCAGCTTGCAACCCGGGACTAGCGGGGCCCAAGAGACCCAGTACTTC. Its translation: CASSLQPGTSGAQETQYF. Complete variable domain (other parts from reference TRBV5-1 and TRBJ2-5): KAGVTQTPRYLIKTRGQQVTLSCSPISGHRSVSWYQQTPGQGLQFLFEYFSETQRNKGNFPGRFSGRQFSNSRSEMNVSTLELGDSALYLCASSLQPGTSGAQETQYFGPGTRLLVL.

The chain links TRBV5-6 to TRBJ2-5, with 14 bases fitting TRBD2. Germline assignment: CDR1 SGHDT and CDR2 YYEEEE. V dropped 4 bases and J dropped 5; count of bases not matched to a gene: 10. The CDR3 is 17 residues long. The CDR3 nucleotides read TGTGCCAGCAGCCCACCGGGACTAGCGGGAGCGAGGGAGACCCAGTACTTC. Protein sequence: CASSPPGLAGARETQYF.

This chain connects TRBV27 to TRBJ2-6, with TRBD1 matching over 7 bases. CDR1 is MNHEY, CDR2 SMNVEV, per germline (reference sequence). This CDR3 region has 14 residues. The V and J ends lost 7 bases and 4 bases, in that order; junction bases with no gene match: 4. The CDR3 spells CASKTGVGANVLTF. The CDR3 region has the DNA TGTGCCAGCAAAACAGGGGTAGGGGCCAACGTCCTGACTTTC.

The rearrangement links TRBV7-3 to TRBJ2-1, with 9 bases identical to TRBD2. V lost 5 bases and J lost 4; bases outside the gene matches: 6. The CDR3 is 15 residues long. The germline gives CDR1 SGHTA, CDR2 FQGTGA. The CDR3: CASSPTSGFYNEQFF. CDR3 sequence (DNA): TGTGCCAGCAGCCCAACTAGCGGGTTTTACAATGAGCAGTTCTTC.

The V and J genes are TRBV9 and TRBJ2-3, with D possibly called TRBD1 or TRBD2 (5 bases each). Germline assignment: CDR1 SGDLS and CDR2 YYNGEE. This CDR3 comprises 18 residues. With 3 bases removed from V and 0 bases from J, the gap between germline ends came to 20 bases. In nucleotides, the CDR3 is TGTGCCAGCAGCGGCGGTTGGGGCGGGCCCACTAGCACAGATACGCAGTATTTT. Amino acid sequence: CASSGGWGGPTSTDTQYF.

This chain connects TRBV7-8 to TRBJ2-1, with no clear D. The germline gives CDR1 SGHVS, CDR2 FQNEAQ. The CDR3 has 15 amino acids. Trimming took off 3 bases at V and 8 bases at J, with 17 bases between the two ends. The CDR3 reads CASSFRQDGFHEQFF. The CDR3 nucleotides are TGTGCCAGCAGCTTCCGACAAGACGGTTTCCATGAGCAGTTCTTC.

A few counts support this clone. The gene calls are TRBV30 and TRBJ2-1; 7 bases are a match to TRBD2. In germline, CDR1 is GTSNPN, CDR2 SVGIG (reference sequence). Trimming at V came to 7 bases and at J to 1 base, leaving 1 base not matched to a gene. This CDR3 region has 12 residues. DNA of the CDR3: TGTGCCTTTAGCGGGTCCTACAATGAGCAGTTCTTC. It yields the protein CAFSGSYNEQFF.

The chain combines TRBV7-9 with TRBJ2-1; D may match TRBD1 or TRBD2 (5 bases each). CDR3 length equals 16 residues. Per the germline V gene, CDR1 is SEHNR and CDR2 is FQNEAQ (reference sequence). Trimming removed 6 bases from V and 8 bases from J, with 23 bases in between. The CDR3 coding sequence is TGTGCCAGCAGACCGTCCCGGGACCAAGGGGTCCATGAGCAGTTCTTC. It is translated as CASRPSRDQGVHEQFF.

This clone was detected once. The chain links TRBV6-1 to TRBJ2-1, with 7 nucleotides matching TRBD2. The CDR3 is made up of 16 amino acids. With 4 bases clipped from V and 3 bases from J, the junction kept 9 bases outside the gene matches. From germline, CDR1 is MNHNS and CDR2 SASEGT. This CDR3 reads CASSAKLAINYNEQFF. The CDR3 DNA follows: TGTGCCAGCAGTGCGAAACTAGCGATAAACTACAATGAGCAGTTCTTC.

V gene TRBV19 combines with J gene TRBJ2-1; 10 bases align to TRBD2. Germline-derived CDR1 and CDR2 are LNHDA and SQIVND (reference sequence). This CDR3 has 14 residues. The J segment lost 8 bases and the V segment lost 3 bases, leaving 4 bases of the junction unmatched. Here the CDR3 reads CASSMGLATDEQFF. CDR3 nucleotide sequence: TGTGCCAGTAGTATGGGACTAGCGACAGATGAGCAGTTCTTC.

This clone showed up just once. V gene TRBV7-2 combines with J gene TRBJ2-1; possibly TRBD2 for D (6 bases). There are 18 residues in the CDR3. Trimming took off 1 base at V and 0 bases at J, with 16 bases between the two ends. CDR1 and CDR2 (germline): SGHTA, FQGNSA. The CDR3 here is CASSLVSLASSSYNEQFF. The CDR3 nucleotides are TGTGCCAGCAGCTTAGTATCCCTAGCGTCGAGCTCCTACAATGAGCAGTTCTTC. Using reference TRBV7-2 and TRBJ2-1 for the parts outside the CDR3, the full variable domain is GAGVSQSPSNKVTEKGKDVELRCDPISGHTALYWYRQSLGQGLEFLIYFQGNSAPDKSGLPSDRFSAERTGGSVSTLTIQRTQQEDSAVYLCASSLVSLASSSYNEQFFGPGTRLTVL.

The chain links TRBV5-1 to TRBJ2-7; perhaps TRBD1 as D (6 bases). The CDR3 is 17 residues long. The germline V gene encodes CDR1 SGHRS and CDR2 YFSETQ. Trimming shortened V by 0 bases and J by 5 bases, and 21 bases separated the two germline ends. This CDR3 is CASSLEAGAGVTHEQYF. CDR3 DNA: TGCGCCAGCAGCTTGGAAGCTGGGGCAGGGGTGACCCACGAGCAGTACTTC.

The chain joins TRBV9 to TRBJ2-1; maybe TRBD1 (5 bases). The length of the CDR3 is 16 residues. The germline V and J ends were trimmed by 0 bases and 7 bases, with 17 bases remaining between them. The germline gives CDR1 SGDLS, CDR2 YYNGEE. CDR3 nucleotides: TGTGCCAGCAGCGTAGCTCAGGGTAGGCACCTTAATGAGCAGTTCTTC. It codes for CASSVAQGRHLNEQFF. The whole variable domain, filled in from reference TRBV9 and TRBJ2-1, reads DSGVTQTPKHLITATGQRVTLRCSPRSGDLSVYWYQQSLDQGLQFLIQYYNGEERAKGNILERFSAQQFPDLHSELNLSSLELGDSALYFCASSVAQGRHLNEQFFGPGTRLTVL.

This chain uses TRBV7-9 with TRBJ2-1; TRBD2 agrees at 10 bases. CDR1 and CDR2 (germline): SEHNR, FQNEAQ (reference sequence). The CDR3 totals 15 residues. V trimming: 2 bases; J trimming: 7 bases; junction bases outside the gene matches: 5. The CDR3 is CASSLRAGGLNEQFF. CDR3 bases: TGTGCCAGCAGCTTACGAGCGGGAGGGCTAAATGAGCAGTTCTTC.

The rearrangement links TRBV28 to TRBJ1-5; unclear D gene. Trimming pared 3 bases from V and 0 bases from J, leaving 9 bases between. The CDR3 extends over 15 amino acids. Germline V gives CDR1 MDHEN, CDR2 SYDVKM. The CDR3 region has the DNA TGTGCCAGCAGTTTGACGGACGGTAGCAATCAGCCCCAGCATTTT. Translating it yields CASSLTDGSNQPQHF.

The rearrangement joins TRBV5-1 to TRBJ2-7; 12 bases map to TRBD1. V shed 4 bases and J 10 bases; nucleotides not matched to a gene: 9. The germline V gene encodes CDR1 SGHRS and CDR2 YFSETQ. This CDR3 contains 14 residues. The CDR3 nucleotides read TGCGCCAGCAGCCCGGGACAGGGGGCGCGCCAACAGTACTTC. Its translation is CASSPGQGARQQYF.

The V call is TRBV2, the J call TRBJ2-7; TRBD1 might be the D (7 bases). This CDR3 is built from 14 residues. V was cut by 2 bases and J by 3 bases, with 11 bases left in between. Germline assignment: CDR1 SNHLY and CDR2 FYNNEI. The CDR3 loop reads CASSEQGGGYEQYF. In DNA form, the CDR3 reads TGTGCCAGCAGTGAACAGGGGGGTGGCTACGAGCAGTACTTC. Drawing the rest from reference TRBV2 and TRBJ2-7, the complete variable domain is EPEVTQTPSHQVTQMGQEVILRCVPISNHLYFYWYRQILGQKVEFLVSFYNNEISEKSEIFDDQFSVERPDGSNFTLKIRSTKLEDSAMYFCASSEQGGGYEQYFGPGTRLTVT.